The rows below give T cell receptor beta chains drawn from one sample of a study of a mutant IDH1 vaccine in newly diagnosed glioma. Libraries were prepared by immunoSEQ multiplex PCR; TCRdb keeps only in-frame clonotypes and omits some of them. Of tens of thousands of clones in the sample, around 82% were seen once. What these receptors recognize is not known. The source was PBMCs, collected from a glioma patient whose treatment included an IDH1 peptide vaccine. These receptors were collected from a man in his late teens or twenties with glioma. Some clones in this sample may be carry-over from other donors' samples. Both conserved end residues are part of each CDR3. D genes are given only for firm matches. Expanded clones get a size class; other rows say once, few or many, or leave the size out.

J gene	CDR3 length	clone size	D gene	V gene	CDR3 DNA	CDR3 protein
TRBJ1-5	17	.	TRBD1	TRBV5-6	TGTGCCAGCAGCTTATATCGACAGGGCGATAGCAATCAGCCCCAGCATTTT	CASSLYRQGDSNQPQHF
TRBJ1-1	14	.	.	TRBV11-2	TGTGCCAGCAGCTTAGAGGGACGAAACACTGAAGCTTTCTTT	CASSLEGRNTEAFF
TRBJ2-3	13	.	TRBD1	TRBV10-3	TGTGCCATCGGGGACAGGGGAACAGATACGCAGTATTTT	CAIGDRGTDTQYF
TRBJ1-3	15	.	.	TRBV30	TGTGCCTGGAGTGTACCTGGGGCGAGGGGAAACACCATATATTTT	CAWSVPGARGNTIYF
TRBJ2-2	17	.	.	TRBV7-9	TGTGCCAGCAGCTTATACTTCCCAGGGGTTAGGACCGGGGAGCTGTTTTTT	CASSLYFPGVRTGELFF
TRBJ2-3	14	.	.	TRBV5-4	TGTGCCAGCAGCTTGGAGGCGGTCACAGATACGCAGTATTTT	CASSLEAVTDTQYF
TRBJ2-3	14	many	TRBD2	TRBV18	TGTGCCAGCTCACAGGGACTAGCGGGAGATACGCAGTATTTT	CASSQGLAGDTQYF
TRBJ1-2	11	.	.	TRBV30	TGTGCCTGGAGTTGGGGGGGAGGCTACACCTTC	CAWSWGGGYTF
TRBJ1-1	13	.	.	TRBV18	TGTGCCAGCTCGCGGGAAATGAACACTGAAGCTTTCTTT	CASSREMNTEAFF
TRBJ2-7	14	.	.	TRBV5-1	TGCGCCAGCAGCGGATCGGGGTTCTCCTACGAGCAGTACTTC	CASSGSGFSYEQYF
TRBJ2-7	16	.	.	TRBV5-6	TGTGCCAGCAGCCATGGGGGACCGACCGTCTCCTACGAGCAGTACTTC	CASSHGGPTVSYEQYF
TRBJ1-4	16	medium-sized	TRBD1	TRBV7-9	TGTGCCAGCAGCTTAGGGACAGGGGAAACTAATGAAAAACTGTTTTTT	CASSLGTGETNEKLFF
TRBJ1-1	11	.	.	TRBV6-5	TGTGCCAGTCACGGGAACACTGAAGCTTTCTTT	CASHGNTEAFF
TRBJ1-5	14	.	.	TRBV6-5	TGTGCCAGCAGCCTACGTAGTAGCAATCAGCCCCAGCATTTT	CASSLRSSNQPQHF
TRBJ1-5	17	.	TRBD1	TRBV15	TGTGCCACCAGCAGAGAGCCGGGACAGCACAACAATCAGCCCCAGCATTTT	CATSREPGQHNNQPQHF
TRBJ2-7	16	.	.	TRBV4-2	TGTGCCAGCAGCCAAGGGCTAGCGCTTAGCTCCTACGAGCAGTACTTC	CASSQGLALSSYEQYF
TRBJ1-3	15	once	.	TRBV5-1	TGCGCCAGCAGTACCTTCCCGGGTACTGGAAACACCATATATTTT	CASSTFPGTGNTIYF
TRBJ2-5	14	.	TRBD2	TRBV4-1	TGCGCCAGCAGCCAAGGGGGGGGAGGAGAGACCCAGTACTTC	CASSQGGGGETQYF
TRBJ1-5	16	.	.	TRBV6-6	TGTGCCAGCAGTTACTTCGTCAGCGATAGCAATCAGCCCCAGCATTTT	CASSYFVSDSNQPQHF
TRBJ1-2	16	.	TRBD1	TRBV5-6	TGTGCCAGCAGCTTGGGGACAGGGAAGGGTCGCTATGGCTACACCTTC	CASSLGTGKGRYGYTF
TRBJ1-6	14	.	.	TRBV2	TGTGCCAGCAGGGGGACCAGGGGCCGTTCACCCCTCCACTTT	CASRGTRGRSPLHF
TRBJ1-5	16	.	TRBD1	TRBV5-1	TGCGCCAGCAGCTGGGGGACAGGCGGCGGAAATCAGCCCCAGCATTTT	CASSWGTGGGNQPQHF
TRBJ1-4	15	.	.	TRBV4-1	TGCGCCAGCAGCCAAGAGTACGCAACTAATGAAAAACTGTTTTTT	CASSQEYATNEKLFF
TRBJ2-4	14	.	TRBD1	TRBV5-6	TGTGCCAGCAGCTTACCGGGACAGAAAAACATTCAGTACTTC	CASSLPGQKNIQYF
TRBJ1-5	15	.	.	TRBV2	TGTGCCAGCACTCGGACGGGAGGTAGCAATCAGCCCCAGCATTTT	CASTRTGGSNQPQHF
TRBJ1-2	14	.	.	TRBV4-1	TGCGCCAGCAGCTCCGCCGGGGCTAACTATGGCTACACCTTC	CASSSAGANYGYTF